This T cell receptor (beta chain) originates from a study of blood T cells in healthy people across ages (dated by TCRdb to about 2015). A note on the overall study: In model experiments, template switching captured roughly one uniquely barcoded TCR beta cDNA molecule for every two T cells. Using deep sequencing normalized with unique cDNA molecular identifiers, the study measured how TCR beta repertoire diversity changes with age. Four age groups were formed from the donors: young (average approximately 15 years), middle-aged (approximately 39), aged (roughly 59) and long-lived (about 75). To avoid experimental bias, donors of different ages were randomly spread across the sequencing lanes. For two donors (one aged 18 to 30 and one aged 80 or older), the study analyzed two additional independent replicas of 1 million unique cDNA reads from the same blood draw.

The CDR3 covers 14 residues, taking in both the cysteine and the phenylalanine. Of all the DNA, just the CDR3 is kept, 42 bases in frame from base 1. Points on this clonotype: Its binding antigen is unknown. Compared with germline, one end of the junction differs, possibly owing to a read error.

What the authors observed across the whole study: There was a strong correlation between observed TCR beta diversity and the percentage of naive T cells measured by flow cytometry. Observed TCR beta diversity per million T cells fell roughly linearly with age, and a significant reduction was already apparent by age roughly 40. The long-lived group showed more naive CD4+ T cells, fewer expanded clones and increased TCR diversity than the aged group, suggesting age selection. The CMV infection status of donors was not known, potentially confounding age-related changes in expanded clonotypes. Since profiling was done on bulk unsorted PBMCs, naive and antigen-experienced compartments could not be conclusively compared. Estimates of total diversity based on one million sequenced T cells were regarded as lower bounds and as underestimates.

Systemically healthy Caucasian individuals from Russia, 35 to 50 in total and aged about 6 to 100 years, were included as donors. Ten milliliters of peripheral blood were drawn from each donor into EDTA-treated Vacutainer tubes. Ficoll-Paque density-gradient centrifugation was used to isolate PBMCs, with at least 7 million per sample. Trizol reagent was used to extract total RNA from the PBMCs, yielding at least 5.5 micrograms per sample. For every donor, an aliquot of PBMCs went through flow cytometry to measure the percentages of naive CD45RAhigh/CD27high T cells. Preparation of the library involved 5' RACE. The data were produced on an Illumina HiSeq 2500. The second PCR ran for about 6 to 12 cycles and used a J-beta primer mix along with a sample-barcoded 5' primer. Each TCR beta cDNA molecule received a unique molecular identifier from a template-switch 5' adaptor carrying 12 random nucleotides. Each sample yielded at least 3 million CDR3-containing paired-end reads. The Mint cDNA synthesis kit, primed by a TRBC-specific oligonucleotide, was used to synthesize first-strand cDNA from all RNA. Following uracil-DNA glycosylase treatment, all cDNA underwent a first 18-cycle PCR with the universal primers M1SS and BC2_uni_R. Per the original workflow: Each sample was normalized by randomly selecting 1 million high-quality reads, each carrying a distinct molecular identifier. Reads sharing molecular identifiers were discarded rather than binned into consensus sequences. MiTCR, set to a Q25 quality threshold and the strictest error-elimination algorithm, was used for CDR3 identification, clonotype clustering and error correction. A nonparametric unseen species model using Euler transformation provided a lower-bound estimate of total TCR beta diversity. The public reads were quality trimmed at Q25 with fastp and then assembled into clones with MiXCR by TCRdb, keeping productive beta chains. Under each unique CDR3 protein, matching rows form one entry showing the most common genes and DNA. What appears here as the V and J calls and clone size reflects TCRdb's work, not the paper's. The sample data list 1.5 million to 2 million distinct CDR3 sequences, and about 50% of these were observed just once. Together, the top ten hold around 2.1% of the sample.

Sequenced material: blood. The clonotype originates from a woman in her thirties or forties in good health. The chain couples TRBV12-3 or TRBV12-4 to TRBJ2-1, with the D gene uncertain. The sequence in DNA is TGTGCCAACAGTTTAGCTCATGGGCCTAATGAGCAGTTCTTC. It translates as CANSLAHGPNEQFF.